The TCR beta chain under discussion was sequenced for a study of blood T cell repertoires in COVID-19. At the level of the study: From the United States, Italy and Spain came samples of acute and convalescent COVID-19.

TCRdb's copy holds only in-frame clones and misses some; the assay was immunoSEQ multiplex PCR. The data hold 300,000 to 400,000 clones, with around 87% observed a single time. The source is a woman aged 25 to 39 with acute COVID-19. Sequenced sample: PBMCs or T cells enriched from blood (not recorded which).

The CDR3 reads CASSETSGGADEQFF. CDR3 DNA: TGTGCCAGCAGTGAGACTAGCGGGGGTGCCGATGAGCAGTTCTTC. The V call is TRBV6-4, the J call TRBJ2-1, with 12 bases aligning to TRBD2. This CDR3 spans 15 amino acids. Unmatched junction bases numbered 5, after V lost 3 bases and J lost 8 bases. Germline V lookup: CDR1 MRHNA, CDR2 SNTAGT.